These T cell receptor beta chains were read from a single sample in a study of control samples from healthy donors and cancer patients. Generated by immunoSEQ multiplex PCR, the TCRdb table keeps only in-frame clones and is missing some. Here the sample spans 15,000 to 20,000 clones, around four fifths being singletons. Material: PBMCs. These receptors all come from a woman in her seventies with lung cancer. The CDR3 runs from the conserved cysteine through the conserved F or W. D genes are given only for firm matches. Clone size is not always given. Where it is, it says once, few, many or a class for expanded clones.

V gene	clone size	CDR3 length	J gene	D gene	CDR3 DNA	CDR3 protein
TRBV18	-	15	TRBJ2-1	TRBD2	TGTGCCAGCTCACCTGGGACTAGCTCCTACAATGAGCAGTTCTTC	CASSPGTSSYNEQFF
TRBV25-1	-	16	TRBJ2-1	-	TGTGCCAGCAGTGAATTGGGACGGGGAAGGGTGGATGAGCAGTTCTTC	CASSELGRGRVDEQFF
TRBV7-2	-	14	TRBJ2-5	TRBD2	TGTGCCAGCAGTCCTGGACTAGCGGAAGAGACCCAGTACTTC	CASSPGLAEETQYF
TRBV29-1	-	14	TRBJ2-1	-	TGCAGCGTTGAAGATGCAGTGAGGCATAATGAGCAGTTCTTC	CSVEDAVRHNEQFF
TRBV12-5	-	12	TRBJ2-1	-	TGTGCTAGTGGTTTGGGTGACGATGAGCAGTTCTTC	CASGLGDDEQFF
TRBV5-4	-	14	TRBJ2-7	TRBD2	TGTGCCAGCACGCGTAGCGGGGCAACCTACGAGCAGTACTTC	CASTRSGATYEQYF
TRBV11-2	-	14	TRBJ1-2	-	TGTGCCAGCAGCTTAGAGGGATCTAACTATGGCTACACCTTC	CASSLEGSNYGYTF
TRBV2	-	16	TRBJ1-2	TRBD1	TGTGCCAGCAGTGATTTGGGGACAGGGATTAACTATGGCTACACCTTC	CASSDLGTGINYGYTF
TRBV3-1/TRBV3-2	once	14	TRBJ1-2	TRBD1	TGTGCCAGCAGCCAAGATATACAGGGGAATGGCTACACCTTC	CASSQDIQGNGYTF
TRBV12-5	-	16	TRBJ1-1	TRBD1	TGTGCTAGTGGTACCGGACAGGGGGGAGTGAACACTGAAGCTTTCTTT	CASGTGQGGVNTEAFF
TRBV15	-	12	TRBJ2-5	-	TGTGCCACCAGCAGAGGGTTCGGCTATGCGGACTTC	CATSRGFGYADF
TRBV28	-	15	TRBJ2-1	-	TGTGCCAGCACCCCCCCCGGGATTGCCTACAATGAGCAGTTCTTC	CASTPPGIAYNEQFF
TRBV28	-	15	TRBJ2-2	-	TGTGCCAGCAGTTTTTACAGGGATTACACCGGGGAGCTGTTTTTT	CASSFYRDYTGELFF
TRBV9	-	14	TRBJ2-7	-	TGTGCCAGCAGCCCAATAACAGGGAGCGGCGAGCAGTACTTC	CASSPITGSGEQYF
TRBV3-1/TRBV3-2	-	16	TRBJ2-6	-	TGTGCCAGCAGCCAACCAAGGACCTCTGGGGCCAACGTCCTGACTTTC	CASSQPRTSGANVLTF
TRBV10-3	-	15	TRBJ1-1	-	TGTGCCATCAGTGAGCCCCCGGTAGGCGACACTGAAGCTTTCTTT	CAISEPPVGDTEAFF
TRBV19	-	16	TRBJ2-1	TRBD2	TGTGCCAGTAGTCCCTCCCGTGGACTAGCGGTTAATGAGCAGTTCTTC	CASSPSRGLAVNEQFF
TRBV3-1/TRBV3-2	-	15	TRBJ1-4	-	TGTGCCAGCAGCCAAGTCTCGTTCGCGAATGAAAAACTGTTTTTT	CASSQVSFANEKLFF
TRBV19	-	16	TRBJ2-4	-	TGTGCCAGTAGGTCGGGAAGCGAGGGAGCCAAAAACATTCAGTACTTC	CASRSGSEGAKNIQYF
TRBV24-1	-	15	TRBJ1-2	-	TGTGCCACCAGTGATGCCGTCCCAGGGCGGTATGGCTACACCTTC	CATSDAVPGRYGYTF
TRBV2	-	15	TRBJ2-1	-	TGTGCCAGCAGTGCCGGGCTTCAATGGAGGAATGAGCAGTTCTTC	CASSAGLQWRNEQFF
TRBV5-1	-	16	TRBJ1-1	TRBD1	TGCGCCAGCAGCTTGGGGGCGACAGGGGTGAACACTGAAGCTTTCTTT	CASSLGATGVNTEAFF
TRBV4-2	-	17	TRBJ2-6	-	TGTGCCAGCAGCCAAGACCGGGCACTCTCTGGGGCCAACGTCCTGACTTTC	CASSQDRALSGANVLTF
TRBV5-1	-	19	TRBJ2-7	TRBD2	TGCGCCAGCAGCTTGGCACGGCTCACGGGACTAGCGGAAACCTACGAGCAGTACTTC	CASSLARLTGLAETYEQYF
TRBV19	-	15	TRBJ1-5	-	TGTGCCAGTACCCCTTGGGGAAGGGGAAGTCAGCCCCAGCATTTT	CASTPWGRGSQPQHF
TRBV4-3	-	15	TRBJ2-1	-	TGCGCCAGCAGCCAAGATTGGGATAGCTGGGATGAGCAGTTCTTC	CASSQDWDSWDEQFF
TRBV7-9	-	18	TRBJ2-1	TRBD2	TGTGCCAGCAGCTTACCCGGACTAGCGGGAGGCTCGTCGATTAAGCAGTTCTTC	CASSLPGLAGGSSIKQFF
TRBV3-1/TRBV3-2	-	13	TRBJ2-7	TRBD1	TGTGCCAGCAGCCTAGGGACAGCCTACGAGCAGTACTTC	CASSLGTAYEQYF
TRBV7-2	once	14	TRBJ1-2	TRBD1	TGTGCCAGCAGCTTGGGACAGGGGATACCTGGCTACACCTTC	CASSLGQGIPGYTF